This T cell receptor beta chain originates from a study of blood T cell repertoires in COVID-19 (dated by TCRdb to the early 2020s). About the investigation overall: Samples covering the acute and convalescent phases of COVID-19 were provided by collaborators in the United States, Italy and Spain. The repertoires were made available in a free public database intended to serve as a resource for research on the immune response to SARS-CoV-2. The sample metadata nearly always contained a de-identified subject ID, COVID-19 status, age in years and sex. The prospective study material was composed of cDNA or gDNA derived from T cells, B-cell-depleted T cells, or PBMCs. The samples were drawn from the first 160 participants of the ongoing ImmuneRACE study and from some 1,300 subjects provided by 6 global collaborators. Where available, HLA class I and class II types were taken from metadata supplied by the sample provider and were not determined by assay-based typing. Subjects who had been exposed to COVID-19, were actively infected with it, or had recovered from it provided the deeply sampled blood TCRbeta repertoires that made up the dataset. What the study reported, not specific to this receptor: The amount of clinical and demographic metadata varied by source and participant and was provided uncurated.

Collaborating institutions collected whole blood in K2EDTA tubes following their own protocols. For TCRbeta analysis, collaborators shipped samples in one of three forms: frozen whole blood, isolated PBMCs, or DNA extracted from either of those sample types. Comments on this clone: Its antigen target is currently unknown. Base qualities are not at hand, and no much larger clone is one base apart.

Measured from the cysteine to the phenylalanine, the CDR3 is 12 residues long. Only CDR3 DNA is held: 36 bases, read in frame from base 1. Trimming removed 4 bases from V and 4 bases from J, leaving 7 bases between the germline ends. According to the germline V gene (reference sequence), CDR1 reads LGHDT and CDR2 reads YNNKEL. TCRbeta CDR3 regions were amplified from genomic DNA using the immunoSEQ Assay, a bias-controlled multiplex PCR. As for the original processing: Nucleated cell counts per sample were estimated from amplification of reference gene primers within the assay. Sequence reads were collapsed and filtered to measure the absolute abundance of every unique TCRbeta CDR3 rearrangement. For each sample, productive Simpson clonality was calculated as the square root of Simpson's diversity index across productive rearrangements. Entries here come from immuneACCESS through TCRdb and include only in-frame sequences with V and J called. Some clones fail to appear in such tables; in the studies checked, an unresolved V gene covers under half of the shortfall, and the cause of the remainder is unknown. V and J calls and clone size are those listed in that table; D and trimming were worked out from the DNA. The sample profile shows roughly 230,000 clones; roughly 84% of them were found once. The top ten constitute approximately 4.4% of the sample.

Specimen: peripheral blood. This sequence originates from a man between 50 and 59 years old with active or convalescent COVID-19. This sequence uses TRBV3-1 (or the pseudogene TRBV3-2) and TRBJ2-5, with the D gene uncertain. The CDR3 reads CASSPIRETQYF. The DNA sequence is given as TGTGCCAGCAGCCCCATCAGAGAGACCCAGTACTTC.